This TCR beta chain derives from a study of T-cell reconstitution after alpha-beta-depleted transplantation in children. TCRbeta library construction was performed incorporating unique molecular identifiers. TCRdb reprocessed the PCR reads with MiXCR, giving one entry per CDR3 protein. Among some 290,000 distinct CDR3 sequences listed, nearly 10% were seen once. The CDR3 spans 14 residues. V dropped 7 bases and J dropped 8 bases, with 18 bases sitting between them. The V gene's germline CDR1 is SGHRS and CDR2 YFSETQ. The source material was PBMCs from the stem cell graft donor, sampled from the stem cell graft. The chain uses TRBV5-1 and TRBJ1-4; D is perhaps TRBD1 (6 bases). This clonotype was obtained from a human donor who donated a stem cell graft to a child with SCID. CDR3 residues: CASRGGGTEEKLFF. CDR3 nucleotide sequence: TGCGCCAGCCGCGGAGGGGGGACTGAAGAAAAACTGTTTTTT.